The source of this TCR beta chain is a study of CD8 T cells in ankylosing spondylitis. Whole-study results and caveats: A TCR beta motif of 7 to 9 highly homologous variants seemed to mark ankylosing spondylitis blood. Earlier work had already found some motif variants in reactive arthritis synovial fluid and blood.

It was by quantitative 5'-RACE with molecular barcodes that TCR beta libraries were made. TCRdb independently ran MiXCR on the 5' RACE reads; one entry per CDR3 protein. Found here are 100,000 to 150,000 distinct CDR3 sequences, around 9.7% of them singletons; the top ten hold roughly 3.3%. V lost 3 bases to trimming and J lost 3 bases; unmatched junction nucleotides: 11. The CDR3 loop spans 16 amino acids. CDR1 is DFQATT, CDR2 SNEGSKA, per germline (reference sequence). This clonotype was observed a few times. Its antigen is as yet unknown. Material: blood, either unsorted or a sorted T cell fraction (not recorded which). The clonotype was recovered from a male donor with ankylosing spondylitis or in good health (not recorded which). V is TRBV20-1 and J is TRBJ2-3, with TRBD1 matching 8 bases. The CDR3 DNA reads as TGCAGTGCTAGGCGAGGGACAGGTCTTAATACAGATACGCAGTATTTT. It translates to CSARRGTGLNTDTQYF.